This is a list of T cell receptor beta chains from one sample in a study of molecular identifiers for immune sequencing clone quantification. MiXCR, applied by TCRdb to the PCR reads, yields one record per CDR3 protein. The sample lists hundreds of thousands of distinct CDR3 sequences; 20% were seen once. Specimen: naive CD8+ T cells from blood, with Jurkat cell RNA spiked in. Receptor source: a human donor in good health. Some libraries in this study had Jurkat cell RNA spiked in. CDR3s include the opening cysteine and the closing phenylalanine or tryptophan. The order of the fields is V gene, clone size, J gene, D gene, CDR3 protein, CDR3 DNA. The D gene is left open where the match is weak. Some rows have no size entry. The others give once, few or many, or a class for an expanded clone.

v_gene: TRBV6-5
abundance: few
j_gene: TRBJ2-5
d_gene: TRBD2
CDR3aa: CASTGLAGTQETQYF
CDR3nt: TGTGCCAGCACTGGACTAGCGGGTACCCAAGAGACCCAGTACTTC

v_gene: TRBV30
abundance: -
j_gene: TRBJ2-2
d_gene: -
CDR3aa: CARSVGSGELFF
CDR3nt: TGTGCCCGGAGTGTAGGGTCTGGGGAGCTGTTTTTT

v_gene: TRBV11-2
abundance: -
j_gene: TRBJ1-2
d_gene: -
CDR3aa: CASSPPGGAIRGYTF
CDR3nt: TGTGCCAGCAGCCCCCCCGGGGGGGCCATCAGGGGCTACACCTTC

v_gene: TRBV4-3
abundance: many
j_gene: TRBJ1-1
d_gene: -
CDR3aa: CASSQDRGRVNTEAFF
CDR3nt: TGCGCCAGCAGCCAAGATCGTGGCCGAGTGAACACTGAAGCTTTCTTT

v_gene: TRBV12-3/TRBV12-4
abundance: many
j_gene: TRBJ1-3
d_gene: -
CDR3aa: CASSLGYAHTIYF
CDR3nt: TGTGCCAGCAGTTTAGGGTACGCGCACACCATATATTTT

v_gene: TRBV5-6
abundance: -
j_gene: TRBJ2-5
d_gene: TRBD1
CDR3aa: CASSKYSGTGGLETQYF
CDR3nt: TGTGCCAGCAGCAAATACTCCGGGACAGGGGGTTTAGAGACCCAGTACTTC

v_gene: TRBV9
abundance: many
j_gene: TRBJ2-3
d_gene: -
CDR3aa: CASSVVGAWDTQYF
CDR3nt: TGTGCCAGCAGCGTAGTAGGGGCCTGGGATACGCAGTATTTT

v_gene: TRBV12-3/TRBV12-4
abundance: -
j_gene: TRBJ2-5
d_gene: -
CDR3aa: CASSEKGAVETQYF
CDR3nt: TGTGCCAGCAGCGAAAAAGGGGCAGTAGAGACCCAGTACTTC

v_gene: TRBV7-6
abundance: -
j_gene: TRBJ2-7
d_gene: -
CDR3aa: CASSLAGKTYEQYF
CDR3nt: TGTGCCAGCAGCTTAGCCGGGAAAACTTACGAGCAGTACTTC

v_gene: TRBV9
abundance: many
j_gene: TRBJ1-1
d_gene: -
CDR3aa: CASSVKEGVTEAFF
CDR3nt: TGTGCCAGCAGCGTAAAGGAGGGAGTCACTGAAGCTTTCTTT

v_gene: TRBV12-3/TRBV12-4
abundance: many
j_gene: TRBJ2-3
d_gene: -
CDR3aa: CASTNRDPQGGLRHF
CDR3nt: TGTGCCAGCACCAACCGGGACCCCCAGGGTGGCCTCCGGCATTTT

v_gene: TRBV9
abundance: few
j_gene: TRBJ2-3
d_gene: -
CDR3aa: CASSAGGVSIDTQYF
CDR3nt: TGTGCCAGCAGCGCCGGGGGAGTGAGTATAGATACGCAGTATTTT

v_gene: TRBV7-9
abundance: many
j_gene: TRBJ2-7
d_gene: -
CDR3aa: CASSLESGEQYF
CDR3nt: TGTGCCAGCAGCTTAGAGAGCGGCGAGCAGTACTTC

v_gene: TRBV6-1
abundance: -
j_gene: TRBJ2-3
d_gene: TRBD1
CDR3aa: CASSARQGLTDTQYF
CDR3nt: TGTGCCAGCAGTGCGCGACAGGGCCTCACAGATACGCAGTATTTT

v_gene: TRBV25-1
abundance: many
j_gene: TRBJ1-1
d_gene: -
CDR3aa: CASSHRAEPEAFF
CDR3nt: TGTGCCAGCAGTCATAGGGCTGAGCCTGAAGCTTTCTTT

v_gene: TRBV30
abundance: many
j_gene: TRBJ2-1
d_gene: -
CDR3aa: CAWTQRTDYNEQFF
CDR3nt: TGTGCCTGGACCCAAAGGACAGACTACAATGAGCAGTTCTTC

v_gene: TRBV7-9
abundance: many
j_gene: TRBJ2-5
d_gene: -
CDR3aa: CASSFPQETQYF
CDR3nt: TGTGCCAGCAGCTTCCCCCAAGAGACCCAGTACTTC

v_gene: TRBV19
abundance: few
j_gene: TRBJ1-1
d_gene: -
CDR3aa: CASTTAAEAFF
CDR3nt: TGTGCCAGTACCACGGCCGCTGAAGCTTTCTTT

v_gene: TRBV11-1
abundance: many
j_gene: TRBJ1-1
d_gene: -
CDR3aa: CASSFAGLNTEAFF
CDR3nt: TGTGCCAGCAGCTTTGCAGGGCTGAACACTGAAGCTTTCTTT

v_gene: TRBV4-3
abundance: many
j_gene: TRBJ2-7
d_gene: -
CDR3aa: CASSQGSSYEQYF
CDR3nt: TGCGCCAGCAGCCAGGGGTCGTCCTACGAGCAGTACTTC

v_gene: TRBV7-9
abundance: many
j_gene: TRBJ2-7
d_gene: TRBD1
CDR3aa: CASSSPGQGVEQYF
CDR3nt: TGTGCCAGCAGCTCCCCGGGACAGGGGGTCGAGCAGTACTTC